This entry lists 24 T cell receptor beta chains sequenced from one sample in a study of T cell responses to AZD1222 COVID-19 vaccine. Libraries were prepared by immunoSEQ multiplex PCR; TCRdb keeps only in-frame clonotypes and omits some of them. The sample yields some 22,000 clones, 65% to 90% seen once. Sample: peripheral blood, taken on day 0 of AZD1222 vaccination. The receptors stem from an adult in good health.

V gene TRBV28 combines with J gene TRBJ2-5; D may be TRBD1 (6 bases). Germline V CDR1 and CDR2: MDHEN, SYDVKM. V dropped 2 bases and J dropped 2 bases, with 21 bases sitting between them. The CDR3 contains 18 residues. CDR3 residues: CASSLIAGALGEQETQYF. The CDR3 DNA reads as TGTGCCAGCAGTTTAATAGCAGGGGCCCTAGGGGAGCAAGAGACCCAGTACTTC.

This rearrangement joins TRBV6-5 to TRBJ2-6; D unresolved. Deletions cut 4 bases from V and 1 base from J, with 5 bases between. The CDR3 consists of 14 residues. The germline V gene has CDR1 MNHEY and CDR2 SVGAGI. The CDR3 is CASSSQSGANVLTF. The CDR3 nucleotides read TGTGCCAGCAGTTCGCAGTCTGGGGCCAACGTCCTGACTTTC.

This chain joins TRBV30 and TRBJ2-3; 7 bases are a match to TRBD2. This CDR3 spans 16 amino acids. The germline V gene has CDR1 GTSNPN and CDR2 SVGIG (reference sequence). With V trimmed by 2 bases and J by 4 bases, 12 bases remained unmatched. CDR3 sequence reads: CAWSPGTGGGPDTQYF. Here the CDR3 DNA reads TGTGCCTGGAGTCCCGGGACCGGCGGGGGACCAGATACGCAGTATTTT.

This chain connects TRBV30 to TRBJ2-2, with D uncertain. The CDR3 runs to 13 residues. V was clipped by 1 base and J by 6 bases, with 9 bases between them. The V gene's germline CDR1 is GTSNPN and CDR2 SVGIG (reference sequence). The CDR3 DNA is TGTGCCTGGAGTGCCGGGTACGCCGGGGAGCTGTTTTTT. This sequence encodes CAWSAGYAGELFF. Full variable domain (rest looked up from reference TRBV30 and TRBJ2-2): SQTIHQWPATLVQPVGSPLSLECTVEGTSNPNLYWYRQAAGRGLQLLFYSVGIGQISSEVPQNLSASRPQDRQFILSSKKLLLSDSGFYLCAWSAGYAGELFFGEGSRLTVL.

CDR3 amino acids: CATSRQGYEQYF. The CDR3 DNA sequence: TGTGCCACCAGCCGGCAGGGATACGAGCAGTACTTC. The rearrangement links TRBV15 to TRBJ2-7; possible D gene TRBD1, 5 bases. The CDR3 length is 12 residues. Germline V gene lookup returns CDR1 LNHNV and CDR2 YYDKDF (reference sequence). V was trimmed by 5 bases and J by 4 bases, leaving 9 bases between them.

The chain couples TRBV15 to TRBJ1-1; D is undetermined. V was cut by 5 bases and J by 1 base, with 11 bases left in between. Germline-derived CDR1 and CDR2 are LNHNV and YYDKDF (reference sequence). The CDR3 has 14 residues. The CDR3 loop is CATSFRRENTEAFF. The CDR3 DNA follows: TGTGCCACCAGCTTTCGACGGGAGAACACTGAAGCTTTCTTT.

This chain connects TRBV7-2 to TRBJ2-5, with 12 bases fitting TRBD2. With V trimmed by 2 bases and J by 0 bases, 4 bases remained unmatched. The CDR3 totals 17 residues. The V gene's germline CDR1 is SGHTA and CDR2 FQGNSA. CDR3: CASSLYGTSGYQETQYF. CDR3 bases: TGTGCCAGCAGCTTATATGGGACTAGCGGGTACCAAGAGACCCAGTACTTC.

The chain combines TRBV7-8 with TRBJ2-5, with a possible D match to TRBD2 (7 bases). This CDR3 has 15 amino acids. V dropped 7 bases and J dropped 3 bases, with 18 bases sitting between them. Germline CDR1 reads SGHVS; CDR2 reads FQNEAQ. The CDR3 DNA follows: TGTGCCAGCATCTCCCAGGGGACTACCAAAGAGACCCAGTACTTC. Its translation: CASISQGTTKETQYF.

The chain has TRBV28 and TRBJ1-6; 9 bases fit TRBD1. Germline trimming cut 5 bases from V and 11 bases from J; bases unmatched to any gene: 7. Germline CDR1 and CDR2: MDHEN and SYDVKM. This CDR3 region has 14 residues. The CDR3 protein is CASSRDRAFTPLHF. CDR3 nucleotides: TGTGCCAGCAGTAGGGACAGGGCTTTTACACCCCTCCACTTT.

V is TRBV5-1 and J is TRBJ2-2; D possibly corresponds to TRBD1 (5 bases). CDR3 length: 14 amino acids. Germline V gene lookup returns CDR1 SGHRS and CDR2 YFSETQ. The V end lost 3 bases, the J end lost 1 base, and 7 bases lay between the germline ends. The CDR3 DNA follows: TGCGCCAGCAGCTCCCAGGGGAACACCGGGGAGCTGTTTTTT. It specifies CASSSQGNTGELFF. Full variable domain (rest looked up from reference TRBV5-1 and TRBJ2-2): KAGVTQTPRYLIKTRGQQVTLSCSPISGHRSVSWYQQTPGQGLQFLFEYFSETQRNKGNFPGRFSGRQFSNSRSEMNVSTLELGDSALYLCASSSQGNTGELFFGEGSRLTVL.

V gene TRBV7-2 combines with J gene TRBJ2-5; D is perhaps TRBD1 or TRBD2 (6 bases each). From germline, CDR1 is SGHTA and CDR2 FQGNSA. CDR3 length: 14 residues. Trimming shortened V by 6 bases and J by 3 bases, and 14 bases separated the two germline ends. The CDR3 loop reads CASRPGGPKETQYF. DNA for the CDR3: TGTGCCAGCAGACCTGGGGGGCCTAAAGAGACCCAGTACTTC.

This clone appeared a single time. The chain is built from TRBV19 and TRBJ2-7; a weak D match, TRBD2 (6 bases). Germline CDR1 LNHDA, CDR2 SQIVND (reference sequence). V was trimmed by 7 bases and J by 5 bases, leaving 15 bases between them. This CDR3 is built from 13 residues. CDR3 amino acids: CASKGQGGDEQYF. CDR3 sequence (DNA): TGTGCCAGTAAGGGGCAGGGAGGCGACGAGCAGTACTTC.

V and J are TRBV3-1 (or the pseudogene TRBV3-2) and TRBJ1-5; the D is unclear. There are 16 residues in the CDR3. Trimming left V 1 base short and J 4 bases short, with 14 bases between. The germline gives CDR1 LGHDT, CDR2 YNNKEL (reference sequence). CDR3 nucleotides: TGTGCCAGCAGCCAAGGTGGCCCCATGAGGAATCAGCCCCAGCATTTT. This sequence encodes CASSQGGPMRNQPQHF.

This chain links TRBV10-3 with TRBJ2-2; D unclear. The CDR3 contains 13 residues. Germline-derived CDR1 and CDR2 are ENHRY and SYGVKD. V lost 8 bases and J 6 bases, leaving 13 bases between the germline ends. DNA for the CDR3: TGTGCCATCGGGTCCTACATACCCGGGGAGCTGTTTTTT. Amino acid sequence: CAIGSYIPGELFF.

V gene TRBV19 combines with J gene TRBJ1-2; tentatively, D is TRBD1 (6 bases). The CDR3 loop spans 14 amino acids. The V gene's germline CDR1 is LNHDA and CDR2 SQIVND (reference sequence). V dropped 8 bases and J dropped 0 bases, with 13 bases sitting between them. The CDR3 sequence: CASRPGQSNYGYTF. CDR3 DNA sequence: TGTGCCAGTCGCCCAGGACAGTCTAACTATGGCTACACCTTC.

The CDR3 loop is CASSPRGTVNTEAFF. CDR3 nucleotides: TGTGCCAGCAGCCCCCGAGGGACGGTCAACACTGAAGCTTTCTTT. This chain uses TRBV28 with TRBJ1-1; D may be TRBD1 (5 bases). Trimming removed 6 bases at V and 2 bases at J, with 16 bases between. The CDR3 has 15 residues. Germline-derived CDR1 and CDR2 are MDHEN and SYDVKM.

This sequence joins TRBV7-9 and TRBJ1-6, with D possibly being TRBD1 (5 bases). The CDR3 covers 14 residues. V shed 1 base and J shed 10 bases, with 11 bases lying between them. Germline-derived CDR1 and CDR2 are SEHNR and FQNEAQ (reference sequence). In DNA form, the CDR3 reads TGTGCCAGCAGCTTAGTCGGCAGGGAATCACCCCTCCACTTT. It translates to CASSLVGRESPLHF.

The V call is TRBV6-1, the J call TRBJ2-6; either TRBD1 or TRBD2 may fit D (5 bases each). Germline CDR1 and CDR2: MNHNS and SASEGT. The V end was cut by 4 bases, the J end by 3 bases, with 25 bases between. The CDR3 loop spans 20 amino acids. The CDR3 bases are TGTGCCAGCAGTGTGGGGGTCCTATTCACAGTTTTCTATGGGGCCAACGTCCTGACTTTC. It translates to CASSVGVLFTVFYGANVLTF.

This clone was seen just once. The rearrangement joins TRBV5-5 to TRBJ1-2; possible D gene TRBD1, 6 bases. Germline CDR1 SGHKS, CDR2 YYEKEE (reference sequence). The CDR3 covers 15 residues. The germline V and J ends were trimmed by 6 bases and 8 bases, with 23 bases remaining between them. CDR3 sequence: CASIQGTATAWGYTF. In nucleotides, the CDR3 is TGTGCCAGCATCCAGGGGACGGCCACTGCTTGGGGCTACACCTTC.

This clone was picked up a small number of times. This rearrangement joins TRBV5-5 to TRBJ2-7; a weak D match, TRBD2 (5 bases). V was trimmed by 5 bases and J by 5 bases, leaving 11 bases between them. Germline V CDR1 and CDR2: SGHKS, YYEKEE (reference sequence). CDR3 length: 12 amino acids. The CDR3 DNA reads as TGTGCCAGCAGTTGGGCCGGGAACGAGCAGTACTTC. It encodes CASSWAGNEQYF.

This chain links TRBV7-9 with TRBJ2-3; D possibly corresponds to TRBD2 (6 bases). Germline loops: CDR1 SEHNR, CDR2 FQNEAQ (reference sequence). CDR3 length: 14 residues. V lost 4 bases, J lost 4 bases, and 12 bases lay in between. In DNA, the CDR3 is TGTGCCAGCAGCTCGGGACTCGGGGCAGATACGCAGTATTTT. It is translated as CASSSGLGADTQYF.

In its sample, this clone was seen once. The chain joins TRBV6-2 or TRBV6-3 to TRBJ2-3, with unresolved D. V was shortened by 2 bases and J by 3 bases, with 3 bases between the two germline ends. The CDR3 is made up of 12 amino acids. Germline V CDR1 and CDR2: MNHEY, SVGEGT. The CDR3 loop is CASSYPTDTQYF. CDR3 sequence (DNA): TGTGCCAGCAGTTACCCAACAGATACGCAGTATTTT.

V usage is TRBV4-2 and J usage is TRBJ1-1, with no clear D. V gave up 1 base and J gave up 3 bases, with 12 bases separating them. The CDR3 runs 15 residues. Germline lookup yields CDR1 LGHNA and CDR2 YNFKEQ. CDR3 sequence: CASSQGRGRYTEAFF. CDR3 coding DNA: TGTGCCAGCAGCCAAGGGCGGGGTAGGTACACTGAAGCTTTCTTT.

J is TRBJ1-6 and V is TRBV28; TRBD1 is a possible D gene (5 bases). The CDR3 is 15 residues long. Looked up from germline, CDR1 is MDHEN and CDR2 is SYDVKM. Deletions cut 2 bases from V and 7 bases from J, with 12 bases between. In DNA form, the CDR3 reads TGTGCCAGCAGTTTAGGGGGAGCGCGGAATTCACCCCTCCACTTT. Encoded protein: CASSLGGARNSPLHF. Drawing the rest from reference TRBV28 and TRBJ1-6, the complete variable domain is DVKVTQSSRYLVKRTGEKVFLECVQDMDHENMFWYRQDPGLGLRLIYFSYDVKMKEKGDIPEGYSVSREKKERFSLILESASTNQTSMYLCASSLGGARNSPLHFGNGTRLTVT.